These T cell receptor beta chains were read from a single sample in a study of response to subunit inactivated influenza vaccine. TCRdb used MiXCR to reprocess the RT-PCR reads, holding one entry per CDR3 protein. The sample has 610,000 or so distinct CDR3 sequences, 14% seen once. Here the sequenced sample was PBMCs from blood, taken roughly 13 days after vaccination. Source of these receptors: a man aged 45 to 65 who received an inactivated influenza vaccine. CDR3s leave out the opening cysteine and the closing phenylalanine or tryptophan. The D gene is left open where the match is weak.

j_gene	v_gene	d_gene	CDR3aa
TRBJ1-1	TRBV7-2	-	ASSLNYRSVNTEAF
TRBJ2-7	TRBV6-1	-	ASSTGTTSYEQY
TRBJ2-3	TRBV5-1	-	ASSVTGRTDTQY
TRBJ2-7	TRBV4-1	-	ASSQDLGTRADTYEQY
TRBJ2-3	TRBV20-1	-	SARRNSGGGTDTQY
TRBJ2-3	TRBV6-5	-	ASSYLGGDTQY
TRBJ2-5	TRBV29-1	-	SVEEGAETQY
TRBJ2-7	TRBV20-1	TRBD1	SADDRGTSYEQY
TRBJ2-7	TRBV5-1	-	ASSLMTHYEQY
TRBJ2-1	TRBV20-1	-	SAIHNEQF
TRBJ2-6	TRBV5-1	-	ASSLDGSSGANVLT
TRBJ2-1	TRBV20-1	-	SASSPHTPTWEQF
TRBJ2-1	TRBV7-2	TRBD2	ASSLSGRRGEQF
TRBJ2-2	TRBV20-1	TRBD1	SAPRGQGPYPNTGELF
TRBJ2-5	TRBV2	-	ASALGGGSETQY
TRBJ1-4	TRBV28	-	ASSGAPVDEKLF
TRBJ2-1	TRBV4-3	TRBD2	ASSRLAGGLSSYNEQF
TRBJ2-4	TRBV6-2/TRBV6-3	-	ASSDPSGGVMNIQY
TRBJ1-1	TRBV5-1	-	ASSSHDSLMNTEAF
TRBJ2-5	TRBV12-3/TRBV12-4	-	ASSLGGLRTQY
TRBJ1-2	TRBV9	-	ASSVENTYYGYT
TRBJ2-7	TRBV24-1	-	ATSRSDLSYEQY
TRBJ2-4	TRBV18	-	ASSPPIGGTAKNIQY
TRBJ2-1	TRBV20-1	-	SARALEGDYNEQF
TRBJ2-5	TRBV12-3/TRBV12-4	TRBD2	ASRGSGAQETQY
TRBJ2-1	TRBV2	-	ASKFYPTGGDEQF
TRBJ2-1	TRBV20-1	-	SARSSRDWTNEQF
TRBJ2-5	TRBV7-8	-	ASSLSTTGSETQY
TRBJ1-2	TRBV29-1	TRBD1	SLNVGTGDGYT
TRBJ2-7	TRBV5-6	-	ASSSPRSYEQY
TRBJ2-1	TRBV7-2	-	ASSLIVVSPEQF
TRBJ2-7	TRBV27	-	ASSQDVVFQTYEQY
TRBJ1-6	TRBV5-1	-	ASSLDSNSPLH
TRBJ2-2	TRBV6-1	-	ASRWGGAPATGELF
TRBJ1-2	TRBV6-2/TRBV6-3	TRBD1	ASSIRQGDGYT
TRBJ1-1	TRBV5-1	TRBD1	ASSLERQGDINTEAF
TRBJ2-3	TRBV15	TRBD2	ATSREAVWASGRASDTQY
TRBJ2-3	TRBV20-1	TRBD1	SAQGLQGARDTQY
TRBJ1-5	TRBV24-1	-	ATSDSNQPQH
TRBJ2-2	TRBV7-2	-	ASRQQGRATGELF